The next 28 T cell receptor beta chains were all read from a single sample in a study of cytomegalovirus exposure and HLA in healthy donors. The PCR was carried out with 60 Vbeta primers and 13 Jbeta primers. Assay: immunoSEQ multiplex PCR; the TCRdb copy retains only in-frame clones and omits some. The data show approximately 90,000 clones, 7.6% seen once. Sequencing was carried out using PBMCs. These receptors all come from a man aged 50-60 years in good health and CMV-seronegative.

This clone occurred a few times. The genes are TRBV11-2 and TRBJ2-7; 7 bases match TRBD1. The germline gives CDR1 SGHAT, CDR2 FQNNGV. V shed 5 bases and J 0 bases; nucleotides not matched to a gene: 4. The CDR3 is 14 residues long. CDR3 amino acids: CASSRRDSSYEQYF. The CDR3 DNA reads TGTGCCAGCAGCCGAAGGGACAGCTCCTACGAGCAGTACTTC.

The rearrangement links TRBV27 to TRBJ2-2; 12 bases agree with TRBD2. The V gene end was trimmed by 4 bases and the J gene end by 6 bases; junction bases not matched to a gene: 12. The CDR3 sequence is 18 residues long. The V gene's germline CDR1 is MNHEY and CDR2 SMNVEV (reference sequence). The CDR3 region has the DNA TGTGCCAGCAGTTCGCTTAGTCCGGGACTAGCGGGTTCCGGGGAGCTGTTTTTT. It translates to CASSSLSPGLAGSGELFF.

This clone was seen a few times. The chain links TRBV2 to TRBJ1-1; possibly TRBD1 for D (6 bases). Trimming cost V 4 bases and J 9 bases, with 12 bases left between them. Germline V gives CDR1 SNHLY, CDR2 FYNNEI. This CDR3 comprises 12 residues. The CDR3: CASSARQAKAFF. The CDR3 DNA sequence: TGTGCCAGCAGTGCCCGACAGGCTAAAGCTTTCTTT.

Only a few counts were recorded for this clone. J is TRBJ1-6 and V is TRBV7-9; 9 nucleotides match TRBD1. Germline V gene data show CDR1 as SEHNR and CDR2 as FQNEAQ (reference sequence). The junction had 6 bases not matched to a gene; V was cut back by 1 base and J by 8 bases. The CDR3 is 16 amino acids. The CDR3 spells CASSLGQGVPDSPLHF. The CDR3 DNA follows: TGTGCCAGCAGCTTAGGACAGGGGGTTCCGGATTCACCCCTCCACTTT.

V is TRBV28 and J is TRBJ2-1; the D gene is possibly TRBD1 (5 bases). There are 15 residues in the CDR3. Per germline, CDR1 MDHEN and CDR2 SYDVKM. V was shortened by 5 bases and J by 2 bases, with 13 bases between the two germline ends. CDR3 DNA sequence: TGTGCCAGCAGTCCAAGACAGATAGCCTACAATGAGCAGTTCTTC. Translating it yields CASSPRQIAYNEQFF.

The chain combines TRBV28 with TRBJ2-3, with 7 nucleotides matching TRBD1. Per the germline V gene, CDR1 is MDHEN and CDR2 is SYDVKM. This CDR3 has 15 amino acids. The trim removed 2 bases at V and 2 bases at J, leaving 4 bases unmatched. The CDR3 loop reads CASSLLGQNTDTQYF. DNA of the CDR3: TGTGCCAGCAGTTTACTGGGACAGAACACAGATACGCAGTATTTT.

This clone was observed a few times. The gene calls are TRBV5-1 and TRBJ1-1, with 8 bases that match TRBD1. The V and J ends lost 2 bases and 1 base, in that order; junction bases with no gene match: 13. The length of the CDR3 is 18 residues. Looked up from germline, CDR1 is SGHRS and CDR2 is YFSETQ. CDR3 protein: CASSFLGLVTGGNTEAFF. The CDR3 bases are TGCGCCAGCAGCTTCCTCGGACTGGTAACAGGGGGGAACACTGAAGCTTTCTTT.

The chain uses TRBV5-6 and TRBJ2-1; D is uncertain. V lost 2 bases, J lost 7 bases, and 7 bases lay in between. CDR3 length: 12 residues. The V gene's germline CDR1 is SGHDT and CDR2 YYEEEE. For the CDR3, the DNA is TGTGCCAGCAGCTTCTCCGGGAATGAGCAGTTCTTC. It codes for CASSFSGNEQFF.

V and J are TRBV12-5 and TRBJ2-1, with D hard to call. The germline V gene has CDR1 LGHNT and CDR2 FRNRAP. V lost 1 base, J lost 5 bases, and 12 bases lay in between. This CDR3 has 15 amino acids. The CDR3 DNA reads TGTGCTAGTGGTTTGGACGGAGCCACCGACAATGAGCAGTTCTTC. It encodes CASGLDGATDNEQFF.

Only a few counts were recorded for this clone. V gene TRBV6-1 combines with J gene TRBJ1-5; possibly TRBD1 for D (5 bases). V lost 6 bases to trimming and J lost 5 bases, with 11 bases between them. Germline assignment: CDR1 MNHNS and CDR2 SASEGT. The CDR3 is 13 amino acids. The CDR3 DNA sequence: TGTGCCAGCAGCGCACAGGCCCATCAGCCCCAGCATTTT. Translation: CASSAQAHQPQHF.

This clone came up a few times. The chain joins TRBV6-5 to TRBJ2-7; 11 bases agree with TRBD2. Germline V lookup: CDR1 MNHEY, CDR2 SVGAGI. V was clipped by 0 bases and J by 4 bases; unmatched bases: 2. The CDR3 consists of 15 residues. CDR3 sequence reads: CASSYSGLAVYEQYF. In nucleotides, the CDR3 is TGTGCCAGCAGTTACTCGGGACTAGCGGTATACGAGCAGTACTTC.

The chain has TRBV9 and TRBJ1-3; 9 nucleotides line up with TRBD1. Unmatched junction bases numbered 7, after V lost 4 bases and J lost 2 bases. CDR3 size: 16 residues. CDR1 is SGDLS and CDR2 is YYNGEE in the germline V gene. The CDR3 DNA reads as TGTGCCAGCAGCACGCAGACAGGGGGGCCTGGAAACACCATATATTTT. As protein: CASSTQTGGPGNTIYF.

The chain joins TRBV5-8 to TRBJ2-2; D remains ambiguous. This CDR3 region has 13 residues. Germline-derived CDR1 and CDR2 are SGHTS and YDEGEE. V lost 10 bases, J lost 2 bases, and 12 bases lay in between. CDR3 bases: TGTGCCTCCCGGCGAGGAAACACCGGGGAGCTGTTTTTT. Translation gives CASRRGNTGELFF.

This clone was counted a few times. V gene TRBV6-5 combines with J gene TRBJ2-2; the D is unclear. This CDR3 has 14 residues. Germline values: CDR1 MNHEY, CDR2 SVGAGI. V lost 6 bases to trimming and J lost 3 bases, with 11 bases between them. CDR3 coding DNA: TGTGCCAGCAGACCTCCCCGGGACACCGGGGAGCTGTTTTTT. Protein product: CASRPPRDTGELFF.

The V gene is TRBV5-1, the J gene TRBJ1-2; a weak D match, TRBD1 (5 bases). Trimming removed 9 bases from V and 4 bases from J, with 22 bases in between. The CDR3 is 15 amino acids. Germline loops: CDR1 SGHRS, CDR2 YFSETQ. The CDR3, as DNA: TGCGCCACCCGGACACGCCTGGATTCTCCCTATGGCTACACCTTC. It is translated as CATRTRLDSPYGYTF.

The chain carries TRBV28 and TRBJ2-5; maybe TRBD1 (6 bases). The J call is uncertain, as TRBJ2-7 better fits the DNA end. CDR3 length: 18 residues. Germline-derived CDR1 and CDR2 are MDHEN and SYDVKM. CDR3 loop: CASSSATPLGGRAYEQYF. CDR3 nucleotides: TGTGCCAGCAGTTCCGCTACCCCCTTAGGGGGACGGGCCTACGAGCAGTACTTC.

This chain connects TRBV14 to TRBJ1-1, with TRBD1 identical over 8 bases. CDR3 size: 15 residues. J gave up 4 bases and V 1 base, and 5 bases lay outside the gene matches. Germline V CDR1 and CDR2: SGHDN, FVKESK. CDR3 nucleotides: TGTGCCAGCAGCCAAGTAACAGGGGGTAGCACTGAAGCTTTCTTT. Translated, it gives CASSQVTGGSTEAFF.

This clone qualifies as medium-sized (0.01 to 0.1%). This rearrangement joins TRBV5-6 to TRBJ2-6; 8 positions agree with TRBD1. Germline CDR1 reads SGHDT; CDR2 reads YYEEEE. The CDR3 consists of 16 residues. V trimming: 5 bases; J trimming: 2 bases; junction bases outside the gene matches: 6. In DNA, the CDR3 is TGTGCCAGCAGAAAACCAGGGGGCGCTGGGGCCAACGTCCTGACTTTC. Its protein is CASRKPGGAGANVLTF.

The chain has TRBV7-9 and TRBJ2-5; D ambiguous. V gave up 3 bases and J gave up 5 bases, with 10 bases separating them. CDR1 SEHNR and CDR2 FQNEAQ come from the germline V gene (reference sequence). The CDR3 totals 13 residues. The CDR3 loop is CASSFRAWETQYF. The DNA for the CDR3 is TGTGCCAGCAGCTTTCGAGCGTGGGAGACCCAGTACTTC.

The genes are TRBV28 and TRBJ1-1, with TRBD1 identical over 10 bases. This CDR3 spans 13 amino acids. Per germline, CDR1 MDHEN and CDR2 SYDVKM. Unmatched junction bases numbered 2, after V lost 5 bases and J lost 5 bases. CDR3 DNA sequence: TGTGCCAGCAGTCCGGGACAGGGGACTGAAGCTTTCTTT. It encodes CASSPGQGTEAFF.

This clone was observed a few times. V is TRBV6-1 and J is TRBJ1-6; 8 nucleotides line up with TRBD1. Germline values: CDR1 MNHNS, CDR2 SASEGT. The V gene end was trimmed by 4 bases and the J gene end by 9 bases; junction bases not matched to a gene: 11. The CDR3 contains 16 residues. CDR3 DNA: TGTGCCAGCAGTGGTGGGGCGACAGGGGCAGGTTCACCCCTCCACTTT. Encoded protein: CASSGGATGAGSPLHF.

This clone was observed a handful of times. The V call is TRBV2, the J call TRBJ1-5, with D perhaps TRBD1 (6 bases). The CDR3 totals 15 residues. V gave up 4 bases and J gave up 4 bases, with 14 bases separating them. Germline CDR1 SNHLY, CDR2 FYNNEI. The CDR3 spells CASSGSNRVNQPQHF. As DNA, the CDR3 is TGTGCCAGCAGTGGCTCTAACAGGGTAAATCAGCCCCAGCATTTT.

This chain uses TRBV28 with TRBJ2-1; D is perhaps TRBD2 (5 bases). The CDR3 is 11 amino acids. Between the trimmed V and J ends, which lost 3 bases and 12 bases, there was a span of 9 bases. In germline, CDR1 is MDHEN, CDR2 SYDVKM. The CDR3 DNA reads as TGTGCCAGCAGTTTCCAGGACTCGCAGTTCTTC. This encodes CASSFQDSQFF.

V and J are TRBV7-8 and TRBJ2-1, with 8 nucleotides matching TRBD2. The CDR3 runs to 15 residues. The trim removed 2 bases at V and 4 bases at J, leaving 4 bases unmatched. Per germline, CDR1 SGHVS and CDR2 FQNEAQ. The CDR3 nucleotides are TGTGCCAGCAGCTTAATACAGCGGGAGTACAATGAGCAGTTCTTC. Its protein product is CASSLIQREYNEQFF.

The table lists this clone with a few counts. This chain joins TRBV2 and TRBJ2-5, with 14 bases matching TRBD2. V shed 9 bases, J shed 2 bases, and the junction held 11 bases outside the gene matches. CDR1 and CDR2 from the germline V gene are SNHLY and FYNNEI. The CDR3 runs 17 residues. CDR3 protein: CARKEAGTSGSQETQYF. CDR3 in DNA: TGTGCCAGAAAAGAAGCCGGGACTAGCGGGAGTCAAGAGACCCAGTACTTC.

The chain carries TRBV5-1 and TRBJ2-7, with no clear D. Per the germline V gene, CDR1 is SGHRS and CDR2 is YFSETQ. The CDR3 has 16 residues. V was shortened by 0 bases and J by 0 bases, with 13 bases between the two germline ends. This CDR3 reads CASSLGAARSSYEQYF. The CDR3 DNA reads TGCGCCAGCAGCTTGGGGGCCGCCAGGTCCTCCTACGAGCAGTACTTC.

The chain recombines TRBV27 with TRBJ2-4, with D perhaps matching TRBD1 (5 bases). V was cut by 2 bases and J by 9 bases, with 11 bases left in between. Germline V CDR1 and CDR2: MNHEY, SMNVEV (reference sequence). The CDR3 has 13 residues. This CDR3 reads CASSLALRGIQYF. The CDR3 coding sequence is TGTGCCAGCAGTTTAGCGCTTAGGGGCATTCAGTACTTC.

The chain links TRBV7-2 to TRBJ2-2, with a weak D call TRBD2 (5 bases). This CDR3 region has 14 residues. The V end lost 1 base, the J end lost 6 bases, and 9 bases lay between the germline ends. CDR1 SGHTA and CDR2 FQGNSA come from the germline V gene. The CDR3 DNA follows: TGTGCCAGCAGCTTAGGAGGGAATGCCGGGGAGCTGTTTTTT. It encodes CASSLGGNAGELFF.